The clone carrying this T cell receptor (beta chain) has a count of ten or more. Its specificity is not known. The source of the sample is a study of T cells in Graves' hyperthyroidism and ophthalmopathy. Notes on the study in general: Expanded thyroid clonotypes (above 0.001) were mostly also found in blood.

RNA transcripts yielded amplified TCR beta CDR3 regions. When the TCR CDR3 underwent first-round RT-PCR, the HTBI primer set was used. TCRdb ran MiXCR on the multiplex PCR reads and lists one entry per CDR3 protein. Of nearly 600,000 distinct CDR3 sequences detected, approximately 15% appear once; the ten largest clones hold roughly 6.2%. Patients aged 18 to 65 had newly diagnosed hyperthyroidism lasting under 2 months. First hyperthyroidism diagnosis is when the blood sample was obtained, before any ophthalmopathy symptoms. 10 ml of fresh peripheral blood supplied the PBMCs. The clonotype originates from a young woman with Graves' hyperthyroidism that later progressed to Graves' ophthalmopathy. Sequenced sample: blood.

Written as DNA, the CDR3 is TGTGCCAGCAGCGCTAGCGGGAGAGACTACGAGCAGTACTTC. Protein: CASSASGRDYEQYF. V usage is TRBV9 and J usage is TRBJ2-7, with 10 positions matching TRBD2. The ends lost 3 bases at V and 3 bases at J; junction bases unmatched: 3. The CDR3 spans 14 residues. The germline V gene encodes CDR1 SGDLS and CDR2 YYNGEE.